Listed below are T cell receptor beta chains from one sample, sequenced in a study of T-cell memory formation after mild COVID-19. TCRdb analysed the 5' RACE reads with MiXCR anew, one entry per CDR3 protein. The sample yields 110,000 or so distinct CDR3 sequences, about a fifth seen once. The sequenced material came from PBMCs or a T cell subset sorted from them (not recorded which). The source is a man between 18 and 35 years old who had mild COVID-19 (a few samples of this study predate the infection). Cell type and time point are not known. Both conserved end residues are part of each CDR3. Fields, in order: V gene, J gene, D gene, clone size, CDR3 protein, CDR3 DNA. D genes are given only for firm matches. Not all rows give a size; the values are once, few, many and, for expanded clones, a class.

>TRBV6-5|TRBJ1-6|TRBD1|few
CASSYSPGQSSYNSPLHF
TGTGCCAGCAGTTACTCTCCGGGACAGAGCTCCTATAATTCACCCCTCCACTTT
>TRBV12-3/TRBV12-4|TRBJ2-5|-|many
CASSSQETQYF
TGTGCCAGCAGTTCCCAAGAGACCCAGTACTTC
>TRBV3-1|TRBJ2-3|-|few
CASSQGPGTGPADTQYF
TGTGCCAGCAGCCAGGGACCGGGGACGGGTCCCGCAGATACGCAGTATTTT
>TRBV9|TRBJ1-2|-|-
CASSVVPEGYSGYTF
TGTGCCAGCAGCGTAGTCCCCGAAGGATATTCGGGCTACACCTTC
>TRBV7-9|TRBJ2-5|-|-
CASSSGTLETQYF
TGTGCCAGCAGCTCCGGGACGTTGGAGACCCAGTACTTC
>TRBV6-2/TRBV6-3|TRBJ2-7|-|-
CASGTYYEQYF
TGTGCCAGCGGGACTTACTACGAGCAGTACTTC
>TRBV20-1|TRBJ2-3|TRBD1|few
CSAITDRGLADTQYF
TGCAGTGCTATAACGGACAGGGGGCTGGCAGATACGCAGTATTTT
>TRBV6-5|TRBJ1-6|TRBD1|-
CASSPQPWTGVSPLHF
TGTGCCAGCAGTCCCCAGCCATGGACAGGGGTCTCACCCCTCCACTTT
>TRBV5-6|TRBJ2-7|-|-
CASSPGTIHEQYF
TGTGCCAGCAGTCCCGGGACAATTCACGAGCAGTACTTC
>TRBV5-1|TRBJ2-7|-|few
CASSNSQGGTYEQYF
TGCGCCAGCAGCAATTCCCAGGGAGGCACCTACGAGCAGTACTTC
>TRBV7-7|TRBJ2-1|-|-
CASSTRRYNEQFF
TGTGCTAGCAGCACCCGCAGGTACAATGAGCAGTTCTTC
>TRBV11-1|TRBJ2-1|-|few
CASSLEGRGSYNEQFF
TGTGCCAGCAGCTTAGAAGGCAGGGGCTCCTACAATGAGCAGTTCTTC
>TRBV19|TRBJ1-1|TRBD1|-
CASRFDRGRFSEAFF
TGTGCCAGTAGGTTCGACAGGGGGCGGTTTTCTGAAGCTTTCTTT
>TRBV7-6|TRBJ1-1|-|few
CASSLAETGYEAFF
TGTGCCAGCAGCTTAGCGGAAACAGGGTATGAAGCTTTCTTT
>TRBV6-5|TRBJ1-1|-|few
CASSYSKGLNTEAFF
TGTGCCAGCAGTTACTCGAAAGGGTTGAACACTGAAGCTTTCTTT
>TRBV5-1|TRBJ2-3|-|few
CASSKSTLGSTDTQYF
TGCGCCAGCTCAAAATCCACCCTGGGGAGCACAGATACGCAGTATTTT
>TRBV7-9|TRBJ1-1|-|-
CASSPPLPADTEAFF
TGTGCCAGCAGCCCACCACTCCCCGCGGACACTGAAGCTTTCTTT
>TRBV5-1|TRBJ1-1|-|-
CASSLEATIYTEAFF
TGCGCCAGCAGCTTGGAGGCGACGATATACACTGAAGCTTTCTTT
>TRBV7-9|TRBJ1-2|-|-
CASSLSVLYGYTF
TGTGCCAGCAGCTTATCGGTACTCTATGGCTACACCTTC
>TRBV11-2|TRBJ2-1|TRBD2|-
CASSWTSGTYNEQFF
TGTGCCAGCAGCTGGACTAGCGGGACCTACAATGAGCAGTTCTTC
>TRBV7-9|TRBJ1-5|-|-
CASSSGTGPNQPQHF
TGTGCCAGCAGCTCCGGGACTGGTCCAAATCAGCCCCAGCATTTT
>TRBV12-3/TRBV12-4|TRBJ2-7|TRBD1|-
CASSPGTGVSYEQYF
TGTGCCAGCAGTCCCGGGACAGGGGTTTCCTACGAGCAGTACTTC
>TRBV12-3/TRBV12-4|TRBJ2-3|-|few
CASRSTAFFTDTQYF
TGTGCCAGCAGGTCTACGGCGTTTTTCACAGATACGCAGTATTTT
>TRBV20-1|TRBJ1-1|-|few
CSARGATNTEAFF
TGCAGTGCTAGAGGGGCCACGAACACTGAAGCTTTCTTT
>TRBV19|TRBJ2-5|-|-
CASTFGRETQYF
TGTGCCAGTACGTTTGGGCGTGAGACCCAGTACTTC
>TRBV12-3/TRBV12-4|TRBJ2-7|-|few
CASTFETELPYEQYF
TGTGCCAGCACGTTCGAGACGGAACTGCCCTACGAGCAGTACTTC
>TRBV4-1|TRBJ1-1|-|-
CASSQVAQADHTEAFF
TGCGCCAGCAGCCAAGTTGCCCAGGCCGACCACACTGAAGCTTTCTTT
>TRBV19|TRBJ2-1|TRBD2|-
CASSLSGANNEQFF
TGTGCCAGTAGTCTAAGCGGGGCCAACAATGAGCAGTTCTTC
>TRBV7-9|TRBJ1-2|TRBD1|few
CASSGRDRGYYGYTF
TGTGCCAGCAGCGGCCGAGACAGGGGCTACTATGGCTACACCTTC
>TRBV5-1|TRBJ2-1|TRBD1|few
CASSSGTGVSGSNEQFF
TGCGCCAGCAGTTCCGGGACAGGGGTATCGGGAAGCAATGAGCAGTTCTTC
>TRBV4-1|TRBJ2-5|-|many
CASSQVVQAREETQYF
TGCGCCAGCAGCCAAGTGGTTCAGGCCCGGGAGGAGACCCAGTACTTC
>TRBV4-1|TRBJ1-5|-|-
CASSHTNPGDQPQHF
TGCGCCAGCAGCCATACAAACCCAGGGGATCAGCCCCAGCATTTT
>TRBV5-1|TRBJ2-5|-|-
CASSLAFRGQETQYF
TGCGCCAGCAGCTTGGCCTTCCGGGGGCAAGAGACCCAGTACTTC
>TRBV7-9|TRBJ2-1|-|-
CASSLGTGEQFF
TGTGCCAGCAGCTTAGGGACTGGAGAGCAGTTCTTC
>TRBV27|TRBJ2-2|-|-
CASSPQGKANTGELFF
TGTGCCAGCAGTCCTCAGGGGAAAGCGAACACCGGGGAGCTGTTTTTT
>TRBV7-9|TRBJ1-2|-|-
CASSLDSLYGYTF
TGTGCCAGCAGCCTGGACAGCCTCTATGGCTACACCTTC
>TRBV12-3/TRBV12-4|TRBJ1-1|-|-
CASSLGRFEAFF
TGTGCCAGCAGTTTAGGTCGATTTGAAGCTTTCTTT
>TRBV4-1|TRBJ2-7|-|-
CASSAVGYEQYF
TGCGCCAGCAGCGCCGTGGGCTACGAGCAGTACTTC
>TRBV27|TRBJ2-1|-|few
CASSWSSSYNEQFF
TGTGCCAGCAGTTGGTCGAGCTCCTACAATGAGCAGTTCTTC
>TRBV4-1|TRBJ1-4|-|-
CASSQDREKLFF
TGCGCCAGCAGCCAAGATAGGGAAAAACTGTTTTTT
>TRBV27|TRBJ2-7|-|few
CASSHPGGAYEQYF
TGTGCCAGCAGTCACCCAGGGGGGGCCTACGAGCAGTACTTC